The 26 T cell receptor beta chains reported below all come from one sample, sequenced in a study of radiation and T cells in renal cell carcinoma. The assay was immunoSEQ multiplex PCR, and TCRdb's table has in-frame clones only and misses some. The sample comprises approximately 13,000 clones, around 60% of which are singletons, and 10% to 15% rests with the top ten. Documented treatment: treatment-naive control, cytoreductive nephrectomy. The source was tumor tissue, collected from a patient whose treatment was nephrectomy without radiotherapy. These receptor sequences come from a man in his fifties or sixties with renal cell carcinoma.

This chain connects TRBV14 to TRBJ1-4; D might be TRBD1 (6 bases). The CDR3 is 15 amino acids. V lost 0 bases and J 8 bases, leaving 13 bases between the germline ends. The V gene's germline CDR1 is SGHDN and CDR2 FVKESK. The CDR3 DNA reads TGTGCCAGCAGCCAAGATGGACGGGGGGGCGAAAAACTGTTTTTT. Its protein product is CASSQDGRGGEKLFF.

This chain joins TRBV5-4 and TRBJ1-3; D is uncertain. The CDR3 length is 16 residues. Germline V gene sequence: CDR1 SGHNT, CDR2 YYREEE (reference sequence). Trimming took off 4 bases at V and 0 bases at J, with 14 bases between the two ends. Here the CDR3 reads CASSPDTARSGNTIYF. The CDR3 coding sequence is TGTGCCAGCAGCCCAGACACAGCCCGCTCTGGAAACACCATATATTTT.

The chain uses TRBV6-1 and TRBJ1-3, with 10 bases fitting TRBD1. The J segment lost 0 bases and the V segment lost 4 bases, leaving 6 bases of the junction unmatched. The CDR3 runs to 17 residues. Per germline, CDR1 MNHNS and CDR2 SASEGT. The DNA of the CDR3 is TGTGCCAGCAGTGCGGGACAGGGGTCTGCCTCTGGAAACACCATATATTTT. Amino acids: CASSAGQGSASGNTIYF.

This clone is labeled medium-sized. The chain recombines TRBV27 with TRBJ2-2; maybe TRBD1 (5 bases). In germline, CDR1 is MNHEY, CDR2 SMNVEV (reference sequence). The CDR3 runs to 16 residues. Trimming took off 3 bases at V and 2 bases at J, with 13 bases between the two ends. CDR3 sequence reads: CASSFEGALNTGELFF. The CDR3 region has the DNA TGTGCCAGCAGTTTTGAAGGGGCGCTTAACACCGGGGAGCTGTTTTTT.

Only a few counts were recorded for this clone. The chain links TRBV10-3 to TRBJ2-2, with 7 nucleotides matching TRBD1. Germline CDR1 and CDR2: ENHRY and SYGVKD. After removal of 6 bases from V and 0 bases from J, the junction contained 4 bases not matched to a gene. The CDR3 runs to 15 residues. CDR3 nucleotides: TGTGCCATCAGCCGACAGGGATCGAACACCGGGGAGCTGTTTTTT. Protein: CAISRQGSNTGELFF.

The chain links TRBV30 to TRBJ1-2; D is undetermined. The CDR3 has 13 residues. The germline V gene has CDR1 GTSNPN and CDR2 SVGIG (reference sequence). V was cut by 1 base and J by 3 bases, with 9 bases left in between. This chain's CDR3 is CAWSGSTDYGYTF. The CDR3 nucleotides are TGTGCCTGGAGTGGAAGCACGGACTATGGCTACACCTTC.

The CDR3 loop is CASSSGQGRSYNEQFF. In DNA form, the CDR3 reads TGTGCCAGCAGCTCAGGACAGGGTCGATCCTACAATGAGCAGTTCTTC. The chain carries TRBV5-4 and TRBJ2-1; TRBD1 agrees at 8 bases. The CDR3 is 16 residues long. Looked up from germline, CDR1 is SGHNT and CDR2 is YYREEE (reference sequence). Trimming cost V 3 bases and J 1 base; bases outside gene matches: 6.

The CDR3 region is CASSSRTGGFGNQPQHF. In nucleotides, the CDR3 is TGTGCCAGCAGCTCCCGGACAGGGGGCTTTGGCAATCAGCCCCAGCATTTT. This chain joins TRBV7-2 and TRBJ1-5; 11 positions match TRBD1. This CDR3 region has 17 residues. With 4 bases clipped from V and 2 bases from J, the junction kept 7 bases outside the gene matches. Germline CDR1 is SGHTA and CDR2 is FQGNSA.

The chain joins TRBV5-4 to TRBJ1-2, with D maybe TRBD1 (5 bases). Germline V gives CDR1 SGHNT, CDR2 YYREEE (reference sequence). V was trimmed by 0 bases and J by 2 bases, leaving 8 bases between them. This CDR3 comprises 14 residues. Here the CDR3 DNA reads TGTGCCAGCAGCTTGGGCGGGGGGAACTATGGCTACACCTTC. This encodes CASSLGGGNYGYTF.

The chain joins TRBV14 to TRBJ2-1; 9 nucleotides match TRBD2. Germline CDR1 is SGHDN and CDR2 is FVKESK. CDR3 length: 16 amino acids. V was clipped by 1 base and J by 8 bases; unmatched bases: 9. The CDR3 DNA is TGTGCCAGCAGCCAAGTACAGCAGCGGGGGGTCGATGAGCAGTTCTTC. The encoded protein is CASSQVQQRGVDEQFF.

This clone was seen more than once but under ten times. J is TRBJ1-5 and V is TRBV6-1; D gene unclear. V was clipped by 1 base and J by 6 bases, with 7 bases between them. The CDR3 sequence is 13 residues long. Germline V gene lookup returns CDR1 MNHNS and CDR2 SASEGT. CDR3 loop: CASSEGEFQPQHF. In DNA, the CDR3 is TGTGCCAGCAGTGAAGGGGAGTTTCAGCCCCAGCATTTT.

The chain has TRBV5-1 and TRBJ2-3, with D possibly TRBD2 on 5 matching bases. V lost 0 bases and J lost 8, with 10 bases in between. The CDR3 is 13 amino acids. Germline-derived CDR1 and CDR2 are SGHRS and YFSETQ. The CDR3 DNA sequence: TGCGCCAGCAGCTTGGAACTAGGGCGTACGCAGTATTTT. Translated, it gives CASSLELGRTQYF. The full variable domain, its missing parts supplied by reference TRBV5-1 and TRBJ2-3, is KAGVTQTPRYLIKTRGQQVTLSCSPISGHRSVSWYQQTPGQGLQFLFEYFSETQRNKGNFPGRFSGRQFSNSRSEMNVSTLELGDSALYLCASSLELGRTQYFGPGTRLTVL.

The V and J genes are TRBV18 and TRBJ2-7; TRBD1 agrees at 8 bases. The V segment lost 5 bases and the J segment 5 bases; nucleotides outside the gene matches: 8. Germline-derived CDR1 and CDR2 are KGHSH and LQKENI. This CDR3 has 14 amino acids. CDR3 loop: CASSGTGFGHEQYF. CDR3 bases: TGTGCCAGCTCAGGGACAGGTTTTGGTCACGAGCAGTACTTC.

This clone was counted a few times. This chain uses TRBV7-9 with TRBJ2-2; weak D call: TRBD2 (5 bases). Germline-derived CDR1 and CDR2 are SEHNR and FQNEAQ (reference sequence). V gave up 5 bases and J gave up 2 bases, with 18 bases separating them. CDR3 length equals 17 residues. CDR3: CASSKASSRKNTGELFF. DNA for the CDR3: TGTGCCAGCAGCAAAGCTAGCTCTCGGAAAAACACCGGGGAGCTGTTTTTT.

V usage is TRBV9 and J usage is TRBJ1-6; D is uncertain. The CDR3 covers 14 residues. Trimming removed 0 bases at V and 14 bases at J, with 15 bases between. Germline V gene data show CDR1 as SGDLS and CDR2 as YYNGEE. The CDR3, as DNA: TGTGCCAGCAGCGTAGAAGGCAGGCCCAAGACCCTCCACTTT. It codes for CASSVEGRPKTLHF. Drawing the rest from reference TRBV9 and TRBJ1-6, the complete variable domain is DSGVTQTPKHLITATGQRVTLRCSPRSGDLSVYWYQQSLDQGLQFLIQYYNGEERAKGNILERFSAQQFPDLHSELNLSSLELGDSALYFCASSVEGRPKTLHFGNGTRLTVT.

This clone was picked up one time. The V and J genes are TRBV5-6 and TRBJ2-3, with TRBD2 matching over 7 bases. The V gene end was trimmed by 2 bases and the J gene end by 5 bases; junction bases not matched to a gene: 8. The V gene's germline CDR1 is SGHDT and CDR2 YYEEEE. The CDR3 has 15 amino acids. The CDR3 DNA sequence: TGTGCCAGCAGCTTAAGCGGGGCCCGGGGAGATACGCAGTATTTT. Amino acids: CASSLSGARGDTQYF.

CDR3 protein: CASSLVVNTEAFF. DNA for the CDR3: TGTGCCAGCAGCTTAGTGGTGAACACTGAAGCTTTCTTT. The chain couples TRBV7-9 to TRBJ1-1; D not resolved. Germline assignment: CDR1 SEHNR and CDR2 FQNEAQ (reference sequence). Trimming cost V 1 base and J 0 bases, with 3 bases left between them. This CDR3 comprises 13 residues.

The genes are TRBV18 and TRBJ1-1; D possibly corresponds to TRBD1 (6 bases). The CDR3 has 15 residues. Per germline, CDR1 KGHSH and CDR2 LQKENI. Trimming took 0 bases from V and 4 from J, leaving 12 bases between them. In nucleotides, the CDR3 is TGTGCCAGCTCACCACCGGGGGGCCCAGCCACTGAAGCTTTCTTT. Its translation is CASSPPGGPATEAFF. The complete variable domain, with remaining parts taken from reference TRBV18 and TRBJ1-1, reads NAGVMQNPRHLVRRRGQEARLRCSPMKGHSHVYWYRQLPEEGLKFMVYLQKENIIDESGMPKERFSAEFPKEGPSILRIQQVVRGDSAAYFCASSPPGGPATEAFFGQGTRLTVV.

The J gene is TRBJ1-5, the V gene TRBV6-1; maybe TRBD1 (5 bases). The CDR3 is made up of 15 amino acids. Germline V CDR1 and CDR2: MNHNS, SASEGT. Trimming left V 8 bases short and J 5 bases short, with 19 bases between. CDR3 sequence: CASSKWGSQDQPQHF. CDR3 sequence (DNA): TGTGCCAGCTCAAAGTGGGGCAGCCAAGATCAGCCCCAGCATTTT.

This clone is labeled as medium-sized. The chain recombines TRBV10-1 with TRBJ2-7; 8 bases are a match to TRBD1. From germline, CDR1 is WNHNN and CDR2 SYGVQD (reference sequence). The CDR3 runs 12 residues. The J segment lost 4 bases and the V segment lost 6 bases, leaving 2 bases of the junction unmatched. CDR3 in DNA: TGCGCCAGCAGCCAGGGGGCGTACGAGCAGTACTTC. This codes for CASSQGAYEQYF.

This clone has a handful of counts. This chain connects TRBV5-1 to TRBJ2-3; D perhaps matches TRBD1 (6 bases). In germline, CDR1 is SGHRS, CDR2 YFSETQ. The CDR3 length is 14 residues. Trimming cost V 6 bases and J 4 bases, with 15 bases left between them. As DNA, the CDR3 is TGCGCCAGCACCAGGCTACAGGGCCCAGATACGCAGTATTTT. Encoded protein: CASTRLQGPDTQYF.

This chain connects TRBV5-1 to TRBJ2-6, with D unclear. Germline loops: CDR1 SGHRS, CDR2 YFSETQ. V was pared by 2 bases and J by 2 bases, with 5 bases between. CDR3 length equals 14 residues. The CDR3 nucleotides read TGCGCCAGCAGCTTCACCACTGGGGCCAACGTCCTGACTTTC. Its translation is CASSFTTGANVLTF.

This chain joins TRBV5-1 and TRBJ1-4; D unclear. Germline CDR1 and CDR2: SGHRS and YFSETQ. The V end lost 0 bases, the J end lost 7 bases, and 10 bases lay between the germline ends. The CDR3 runs 14 residues. The DNA for the CDR3 is TGCGCCAGCAGCTTGGCAGGCGGTGGTGAAAAACTGTTTTTT. This encodes CASSLAGGGEKLFF.

The chain employs TRBV5-5 and TRBJ1-5, with TRBD1 matching 7 bases. The CDR3 extends over 15 amino acids. Trimming at V came to 1 base and at J to 3 bases, leaving 4 bases not matched to a gene. From germline, CDR1 is SGHKS and CDR2 YYEKEE (reference sequence). Here the CDR3 reads CASSLRDSLNQPQHF. CDR3 DNA sequence: TGTGCCAGCAGCTTGAGGGACAGCCTCAATCAGCCCCAGCATTTT.

The chain couples TRBV5-6 to TRBJ1-4; D perhaps matches TRBD1 (5 bases). CDR1 SGHDT and CDR2 YYEEEE come from the germline V gene. The CDR3 is 13 residues long. The V and J ends lost 0 bases and 12 bases respectively, with 12 bases between them. The CDR3 sequence: CASSLVGREELFF. DNA of the CDR3: TGTGCCAGCAGCTTGGTAGGCAGGGAGGAACTGTTTTTT.

V gene TRBV18 combines with J gene TRBJ1-1, with TRBD1 identical over 8 bases. Germline V gene data show CDR1 as KGHSH and CDR2 as LQKENI. After removal of 3 bases from V and 3 bases from J, the junction contained 3 bases not matched to a gene. This CDR3 contains 14 residues. CDR3 sequence: CASSPQGADTEAFF. As DNA, the CDR3 is TGTGCCAGCTCACCTCAGGGGGCGGACACTGAAGCTTTCTTT.